The entry below gives a single T cell receptor beta chain sequence along with its context. Its target is unknown. These data are taken from a study of cytomegalovirus exposure and HLA in healthy donors. Regarding the study as a whole: TCR beta chains numbering under 200 were designated cytomegalovirus-associated. Reports indicated that the classifier achieved high specificity and sensitivity in diagnosing cytomegalovirus status. Most TCRs appeared rarely, but some public TCRs recurred in many donors. From TCR beta sequences, most subjects' HLA-A and HLA-B alleles were reportedly predicted accurately.

The V end was cut by 3 bases, the J end by 7 bases, with 13 bases between. Germline V gene data show CDR1 as LNHDA and CDR2 as SQIVND (reference sequence). This CDR3 comprises 14 residues. PCR employed 60 Vbeta and 13 Jbeta primers. Profiled with immunoSEQ multiplex PCR; TCRdb holds only in-frame clones, not every one. Among roughly 86,000 clones listed, roughly 85% were seen once. This receptor was identified in a female donor in good health and CMV-seronegative. The sequencing input was PBMCs. The rearrangement joins TRBV19 to TRBJ2-1; D is perhaps TRBD1 (5 bases). CDR3 sequence: CASSISAGSNEQFF. For the CDR3, the DNA is TGTGCCAGTAGTATTTCTGCAGGGTCGAATGAGCAGTTCTTC.